A single sample gave rise to the 12 T cell receptor beta chains below, sequenced in a study of blood T cell repertoires in COVID-19. Sequencing used immunoSEQ multiplex PCR; TCRdb keeps in-frame clones, though not all of them. The repertoire holds about 260,000 clones, around 90% seen once, with 3.1% in the top ten. Sample: PBMCs or T cells enriched from blood (not recorded which). These receptors all stem from a woman in her thirties or forties who had been exposed to COVID-19.

The V gene is TRBV5-6, the J gene TRBJ2-3; D might be TRBD1 (5 bases). Germline lookup yields CDR1 SGHDT and CDR2 YYEEEE. CDR3 size: 14 residues. Trimming shortened V by 2 bases and J by 6 bases, and 13 bases separated the two germline ends. CDR3 DNA: TGTGCCAGCAGCTTCGTCAGGGCGAGGGATACGCAGTATTTT. Amino acids: CASSFVRARDTQYF.

The genes are TRBV30 and TRBJ1-3; no clear D gene. The V gene lost 1 base and the J gene lost 8 bases, with 18 bases spanning the gap. Germline V gene data show CDR1 as GTSNPN and CDR2 as SVGIG (reference sequence). CDR3 size: 15 residues. CDR3: CAWSAGRGGQDTIYF. CDR3 DNA: TGTGCCTGGAGTGCGGGCCGGGGAGGCCAGGACACCATATATTTT.

This chain connects TRBV6-5 to TRBJ1-6; D is ambiguous. Germline CDR1 MNHEY, CDR2 SVGAGI. There are 15 residues in the CDR3. V gave up 6 bases and J gave up 8 bases, with 17 bases separating them. Written as DNA, the CDR3 is TGTGCCAGCAGCCTCGTTCACCCTTCGGATTCACCCCTCCACTTT. Translated, it gives CASSLVHPSDSPLHF.

This clone was recorded once. The chain recombines TRBV2 with TRBJ1-1; 9 positions agree with TRBD1. With V trimmed by 6 bases and J by 6 bases, 8 bases remained unmatched. The CDR3 spans 14 residues. CDR1 is SNHLY, CDR2 FYNNEI, per germline. The DNA of the CDR3 is TGTGCCAGCAGCGTCCGGGACAGGGTTTCTGAAGCTTTCTTT. Translation gives CASSVRDRVSEAFF.

The V call is TRBV3-1 (or the pseudogene TRBV3-2), the J call TRBJ2-7, with D possibly being TRBD1 (5 bases). Looked up from germline, CDR1 is LGHDT and CDR2 is YNNKEL (reference sequence). Trimming took 5 bases from V and 3 from J, leaving 11 bases between them. The CDR3 is 13 amino acids. The CDR3 loop is CASSEQAFYEQYF. CDR3 bases: TGTGCCAGCAGCGAACAGGCTTTCTACGAGCAGTACTTC.

This clone was seen a single time. The V gene is TRBV9, the J gene TRBJ2-2, with 9 bases that match TRBD2. Per germline, CDR1 SGDLS and CDR2 YYNGEE. With V trimmed by 0 bases and J by 4 bases, 7 bases remained unmatched. The CDR3 runs to 17 residues. The CDR3 reads CASSVDLRGGVTGELFF. The DNA for the CDR3 is TGTGCCAGCAGCGTAGATCTGCGGGGGGGCGTCACCGGGGAGCTGTTTTTT.

The rearrangement uses TRBV9 and TRBJ2-5, with TRBD2 matching 9 bases. There are 16 residues in the CDR3. Unmatched junction bases numbered 8, after V lost 0 bases and J lost 5 bases. The germline V gene has CDR1 SGDLS and CDR2 YYNGEE. In DNA, the CDR3 is TGTGCCAGCAGCGTAGCGGGCGGGGGGGGCCGTGAGACCCAGTACTTC. This translates into CASSVAGGGGRETQYF.

V gene TRBV14 combines with J gene TRBJ2-5, with unresolved D. Trimming took 0 bases from V and 4 from J, leaving 9 bases between them. CDR1 is SGHDN, CDR2 FVKESK, per germline. The CDR3 is made up of 14 amino acids. The CDR3 region has the DNA TGTGCCAGCAGCCAAGACCTTCGAGGAGAGACCCAGTACTTC. This sequence encodes CASSQDLRGETQYF.

This chain uses TRBV2 with TRBJ2-5, with D possibly TRBD2 on 6 matching bases. Deletions cut 6 bases from V and 2 bases from J, with 13 bases between. The V gene's germline CDR1 is SNHLY and CDR2 FYNNEI. CDR3 length equals 14 residues. The CDR3 DNA is TGTGCCAGCAGGGGGGACGCGGGACAAGAGACCCAGTACTTC. It codes for CASRGDAGQETQYF.

The chain recombines TRBV9 with TRBJ2-1, with D perhaps matching TRBD2 (6 bases). Germline CDR1 and CDR2: SGDLS and YYNGEE. This CDR3 contains 16 residues. The V and J ends lost 0 bases and 8 bases respectively, with 18 bases between them. The CDR3 is CASSVDRRMPGDEQFF. CDR3 sequence (DNA): TGTGCCAGCAGCGTAGATAGGAGGATGCCGGGGGATGAGCAGTTCTTC. Using reference TRBV9 and TRBJ2-1 for the parts outside the CDR3, the full variable domain is DSGVTQTPKHLITATGQRVTLRCSPRSGDLSVYWYQQSLDQGLQFLIQYYNGEERAKGNILERFSAQQFPDLHSELNLSSLELGDSALYFCASSVDRRMPGDEQFFGPGTRLTVL.

The chain couples TRBV3-1 (or the pseudogene TRBV3-2) to TRBJ1-6; D unresolved. Germline V CDR1 and CDR2: LGHDT, YNNKEL (reference sequence). Between the trimmed V and J ends, which lost 5 bases and 10 bases, there was a span of 27 bases. CDR3 length equals 18 residues. This CDR3 reads CASSKTRGRIGGNSPLHF. CDR3 nucleotides: TGTGCCAGCAGCAAGACCCGGGGTCGAATTGGAGGCAACTCACCCCTCCACTTT.

The rearrangement links TRBV6-5 to TRBJ1-3; 7 bases are a match to TRBD1. V lost 7 bases and J lost 2; bases outside the gene matches: 8. The CDR3 is made up of 15 amino acids. CDR1 is MNHEY, CDR2 SVGAGI, per germline. The CDR3 DNA reads as TGTGCCAGCACCACAGCAGGGGGAGCTGGAAACACCATATATTTT. This encodes CASTTAGGAGNTIYF.